This T cell receptor beta chain was documented in a study of shared clonotypes between healthy human individuals. Each of the donors was a healthy adult who was HIV-negative and had not had a recent acute infection or vaccination. Only in-frame clones appear in the TCRdb table, and some are missing; sequencing was by immunoSEQ multiplex PCR. The sample holds a few million clones, approximately 93% seen once. Specimen: naive CD4+ T cells from PBMCs. Regarding subset: CD45RA+ positively selected. The sequence was obtained from a man younger than 30 in good health. Some clones in this sample may be carry-over from other donors' samples.

This chain's CDR3 is CASSLLSDLHYEQYF. The CDR3 nucleotides are TGCGCCAGCAGCTTGTTGAGCGACTTACACTACGAGCAGTACTTC. The chain combines TRBV5-1 with TRBJ2-7; D is uncertain. V lost 1 base and J 3 bases, leaving 14 bases between the germline ends. The CDR3 runs 15 residues. Per the germline V gene, CDR1 is SGHRS and CDR2 is YFSETQ.